The 15 T cell receptor beta chains below all came from one sample that was sequenced in a study of blood T cells in healthy people across ages. A J-beta primer mix and a sample-barcoded 5' primer were used in a second PCR of about 7 to 12 cycles. Each CDR3 protein is one row after TCRdb ran MiXCR on the 5' RACE reads. The data contain about 900,000 distinct CDR3 sequences, around two thirds of them singletons. Sequences were obtained from blood. The receptors originated from a man aged 25-45 years in good health.

V usage is TRBV28 and J usage is TRBJ2-5; no clear D. The ends were cut back, 3 bases at V and 2 bases at J, with 10 bases in the middle. Looked up from germline, CDR1 is MDHEN and CDR2 is SYDVKM. This CDR3 has 14 residues. The CDR3 DNA is TGTGCCAGCAGTTTGGATAAGGGTCAAGAGACCCAGTACTTC. This sequence encodes CASSLDKGQETQYF.

CDR3 nucleotide sequence: TGCAGTGCTACGAACCCGGGACTAGCGGAGACCCAGTACTTC. Its protein product is CSATNPGLAETQYF. The V and J genes are TRBV20-1 and TRBJ2-4; 10 nucleotides agree with TRBD2. The J call is uncertain, as TRBJ2-5 better fits the DNA end. The CDR3 is 14 residues long. Germline-derived CDR1 and CDR2 are DFQATT and SNEGSKA (reference sequence).

This sequence joins TRBV18 and TRBJ2-4; D is possibly TRBD1 (6 bases). CDR3 length: 14 amino acids. The V and J ends lost 0 bases and 13 bases respectively, with 16 bases between them. In germline, CDR1 is KGHSH, CDR2 LQKENI. The CDR3: CASSPPSEPGEQYF. CDR3 coding DNA: TGTGCCAGCTCACCACCCTCAGAACCAGGGGAGCAGTACTTC. The full variable domain, with the rest looked up from reference TRBV18 and TRBJ2-4, is NAGVMQNPRHLVRRRGQEARLRCSPMKGHSHVYWYRQLPEEGLKFMVYLQKENIIDESGMPKERFSAEFPKEGPSILRIQQVVRGDSAAYFCASSPPSEPGEQYFGAGTRLSVL.

The chain recombines TRBV2 with TRBJ2-5, with D possibly TRBD2 on 6 matching bases. The CDR3 totals 14 residues. Germline values: CDR1 SNHLY, CDR2 FYNNEI. V was cut by 4 bases and J by 11 bases, with 20 bases left in between. The CDR3 sequence is CASSAKHRDSEQYF. The CDR3, as DNA: TGTGCCAGCAGTGCGAAACACCGGGACTCTGAGCAGTACTTC.

This chain joins TRBV30 and TRBJ2-3; 7 bases fit TRBD2. V was clipped by 2 bases and J by 5 bases; unmatched bases: 4. CDR1 GTSNPN and CDR2 SVGIG come from the germline V gene (reference sequence). The CDR3 runs 13 residues. Here the CDR3 DNA reads TGTGCCTGGAGTCGGGGGGTTATAGATACGCAGTATTTT. It translates to CAWSRGVIDTQYF.

The chain carries TRBV6-5 and TRBJ1-1; the D is unclear. The V gene lost 2 bases and the J gene lost 1 base, with 8 bases spanning the gap. The CDR3 loop spans 14 amino acids. Germline CDR1 MNHEY, CDR2 SVGAGI. The CDR3 sequence is CASSYTFWNTEAFF. CDR3 DNA: TGTGCCAGCAGTTACACTTTCTGGAACACTGAAGCTTTCTTT.

The CDR3 is CASSFHTRATDTQYF. In nucleotides, the CDR3 is TGTGCCAGCAGTTTTCACACGCGGGCGACAGATACGCAGTATTTT. The chain recombines TRBV12-3 or TRBV12-4 with TRBJ2-3; D is possibly TRBD2 (5 bases). The CDR3 loop spans 15 amino acids. Trimming left V 3 bases short and J 3 bases short, with 13 bases between.

The rearrangement links TRBV2 to TRBJ2-5; D is unclear. This CDR3 spans 12 amino acids. Germline assignment: CDR1 SNHLY and CDR2 FYNNEI. V was trimmed by 3 bases and J by 2 bases, leaving 4 bases between them. In DNA form, the CDR3 reads TGTGCCAGCAGTGAGGGGCAAGAGACCCAGTACTTC. Protein product: CASSEGQETQYF.

The J gene is TRBJ1-6, the V gene TRBV20-1, with TRBD1 matching over 7 bases. Germline lookup yields CDR1 DFQATT and CDR2 SNEGSKA (reference sequence). The CDR3 loop spans 15 amino acids. Unmatched junction bases numbered 3, after V lost 4 bases and J lost 0 bases. CDR3 nucleotide sequence: TGCAGTGCTAACAGGGGAAGCTCCTATAATTCACCCCTCCACTTT. Translated: CSANRGSSYNSPLHF.

A single count supports this clonotype. This chain joins TRBV20-1 and TRBJ2-4, with D perhaps TRBD1 (5 bases). Near its end, the DNA agrees better with TRBJ2-7, so the J call may be wrong. Germline lookup yields CDR1 DFQATT and CDR2 SNEGSKA (reference sequence). CDR3 length: 14 amino acids. This CDR3 reads CSARDWARVYEQYF. DNA of the CDR3: TGCAGTGCTAGAGATTGGGCCAGGGTGTACGAGCAGTACTTC.

V and J are TRBV20-1 and TRBJ1-6; D is uncertain. Trimming cost V 3 bases and J 0 bases, with 9 bases left between them. CDR1 and CDR2 (germline): DFQATT, SNEGSKA (reference sequence). This CDR3 region has 15 residues. The CDR3 sequence is CSAREANSYNSPLHF. CDR3 sequence (DNA): TGCAGTGCTAGGGAGGCCAACTCCTATAATTCACCCCTCCACTTT.

The genes are TRBV20-1 and TRBJ2-5; no definite D call. V was shortened by 2 bases and J by 2 bases, with 9 bases between the two germline ends. This CDR3 comprises 13 residues. The V gene's germline CDR1 is DFQATT and CDR2 SNEGSKA (reference sequence). For the CDR3, the DNA is TGCAGTGCTAGATCCTACCTTCAAGAGACCCAGTACTTC. Translated: CSARSYLQETQYF.

This clonotype was seen a few times. V and J are TRBV29-1 and TRBJ2-6; D uncertain. Trimming pared 7 bases from V and 2 bases from J, leaving 9 bases between. The CDR3 has 13 residues. The germline CDR1 and CDR2 sequences are SQVTM and ANQGSEA. In nucleotides, the CDR3 is TGCAGCGCGCTTTTCACTGGGGCCAACGTCCTGACTTTC. This gives the protein CSALFTGANVLTF.

This clonotype was seen a few times. V usage is TRBV4-3 and J usage is TRBJ2-4; tentative D call: TRBD1 (5 bases). CDR1 is LGHNA and CDR2 is YSLEER in the germline V gene. The ends were cut back, 3 bases at V and 7 bases at J, with 10 bases in the middle. The CDR3 totals 13 residues. The CDR3 region is CASSQDMQNIQYF. In nucleotides, the CDR3 is TGCGCCAGCAGCCAGGACATGCAGAACATTCAGTACTTC.

The chain uses TRBV4-1 and TRBJ1-2; D is unclear. The V end lost 1 base, the J end lost 4 bases, and 13 bases lay between the germline ends. From germline, CDR1 is MGHRA and CDR2 YSYEKL. CDR3 size: 15 residues. The CDR3 nucleotides read TGCGCCAGCAGCCAAGCGGCCCGACAAATCTATGGCTACACCTTC. Encoded protein: CASSQAARQIYGYTF.